The source of this TCR beta chain is a study of CD8 T cells in ankylosing spondylitis. Study-level points and caveats: Prior literature has documented some motif variants in synovial fluid and blood from reactive arthritis. In ankylosing spondylitis patients, matched synovial fluid reportedly showed significant enrichment of disease-linked clones.

Each CDR3 protein is one row after TCRdb ran MiXCR on the 5' RACE reads. The sample contains under 250,000 distinct CDR3 sequences, about 10% of which appear only once. This clonotype appeared many times. The antigen remains unidentified. The sequenced material came from blood, either unsorted or a sorted T cell fraction (not recorded which). The receptor's source is a male donor with ankylosing spondylitis or in good health (not recorded which).

Here the CDR3 reads CASSLWGREKLFF. The CDR3 nucleotides read TGCGCCAGCAGCCTTTGGGGAAGGGAAAAACTGTTTTTT. The V call is TRBV4-1, the J call TRBJ1-4; D remains ambiguous. The CDR3 is 13 residues long. V was clipped by 4 bases and J by 8 bases, with 11 bases between them. Germline values: CDR1 MGHRA, CDR2 YSYEKL.